One sample yielded the 27 T cell receptor beta chains listed below, sequenced in a study of metastatic and nonmetastatic thyroid tumors. Among the patients, none had received any treatment before thyroid surgery. MiXCR reprocessed the PCR reads for TCRdb. The sample carries around 15,000 clones, roughly 13% recorded once. Sequencing was carried out using blood. The source is a female donor with papillary thyroid cancer or a benign thyroid nodule (not recorded which). Some clones in this sample may be carry-over from other donors' samples.

This clone was seen repeatedly, ten times or more. The rearrangement uses TRBV27 and TRBJ1-2; TRBD1 is a possible D gene (6 bases). Germline-derived CDR1 and CDR2 are MNHEY and SMNVEV (reference sequence). This CDR3 spans 17 amino acids. Trimming cost V 1 base and J 0 bases, with 15 bases left between them. CDR3: CASSLYGGAIANYGYTF. CDR3 sequence (DNA): TGTGCCAGCAGTTTATACGGGGGGGCGATAGCTAACTATGGCTACACCTTC.

This rearrangement joins TRBV6-5 to TRBJ1-1, with unresolved D. Germline CDR1 MNHEY, CDR2 SVGAGI. The CDR3 totals 11 residues. V gave up 2 bases and J gave up 9 bases, with 7 bases separating them. CDR3 region: CASSYAGKAFF. The CDR3 DNA is TGTGCCAGCAGTTACGCGGGGAAAGCTTTCTTT.

This clone occurred many times. The gene calls are TRBV20-1 and TRBJ2-1; possibly TRBD2 for D (6 bases). CDR3 length: 15 residues. Germline assignment: CDR1 DFQATT and CDR2 SNEGSKA (reference sequence). V lost 0 bases to trimming and J lost 1 base, with 10 bases between them. The CDR3 DNA sequence: TGCAGTGCTAGAGATCTTCTAGCGTCCTACAATGAGCAGTTCTTC. Amino acid sequence: CSARDLLASYNEQFF.

This clone has just one count. The gene calls are TRBV19 and TRBJ1-1; D is uncertain. CDR3 length: 14 amino acids. Germline loops: CDR1 LNHDA, CDR2 SQIVND (reference sequence). The germline V and J ends were trimmed by 3 bases and 2 bases, with 10 bases remaining between them. The CDR3, as DNA: TGTGCCAGTAGTATTTGGCAGGTTAACACTGAAGCTTTCTTT. It encodes CASSIWQVNTEAFF.

The V and J genes are TRBV6-4 and TRBJ2-7, with 12 bases aligning to TRBD2. V was clipped by 3 bases and J by 2 bases; unmatched bases: 5. The length of the CDR3 is 16 residues. CDR1 MRHNA and CDR2 SNTAGT come from the germline V gene. The CDR3 DNA is TGTGCCAGCAGTGAAGCGCTAGCGGGGGGGCCCTACGAGCAGTACTTC. It yields the protein CASSEALAGGPYEQYF.

This clone was detected only a few times. The V and J genes are TRBV28 and TRBJ1-5; no firm D call. Germline V gene data show CDR1 as MDHEN and CDR2 as SYDVKM. CDR3 size: 13 residues. The V end lost 7 bases, the J end lost 7 bases, and 14 bases lay between the germline ends. DNA for the CDR3: TGTGCCAGCATGGGAGGGATGGGGCAGCCCCAGCATTTT. Protein: CASMGGMGQPQHF. The full variable domain, completed using reference TRBV28 and TRBJ1-5, is DVKVTQSSRYLVKRTGEKVFLECVQDMDHENMFWYRQDPGLGLRLIYFSYDVKMKEKGDIPEGYSVSREKKERFSLILESASTNQTSMYLCASMGGMGQPQHFGDGTRLSIL.

The V call is TRBV19, the J call TRBJ2-1; 7 nucleotides match TRBD2. From germline, CDR1 is LNHDA and CDR2 SQIVND (reference sequence). The CDR3 has 16 amino acids. After removal of 5 bases from V and 8 bases from J, the junction contained 15 bases not matched to a gene. This CDR3 reads CASSPGTIRSRYEQFF. DNA for the CDR3: TGTGCCAGTAGTCCGGGGACTATCAGGAGTCGTTATGAGCAGTTCTTC.

This clone was counted ten times or more. The chain joins TRBV5-8 to TRBJ1-1; D remains unclear. The CDR3 loop spans 13 amino acids. Trimming removed 0 bases at V and 3 bases at J, with 6 bases between. From germline, CDR1 is SGHTS and CDR2 YDEGEE. This chain's CDR3 is CASSLAYDTEAFF. In nucleotides, the CDR3 is TGTGCCAGCAGCTTGGCATACGACACTGAAGCTTTCTTT.

This sequence joins TRBV6-5 and TRBJ2-7; 8 bases map to TRBD1. This CDR3 is built from 15 residues. V was clipped by 2 bases and J by 1 base; unmatched bases: 4. CDR1 MNHEY and CDR2 SVGAGI come from the germline V gene. CDR3 nucleotides: TGTGCCAGCAGTTACACCGGACAGGGATCCTACGAGCAGTACTTC. Its protein is CASSYTGQGSYEQYF.

The chain combines TRBV20-1 with TRBJ2-3; either TRBD1 or TRBD2 may supply D (7 bases each). Trimming left V 2 bases short and J 4 bases short, with 10 bases between. The germline gives CDR1 DFQATT, CDR2 SNEGSKA (reference sequence). This CDR3 has 13 residues. CDR3: CSARQGGADTQYF. The CDR3 coding sequence is TGCAGTGCTAGACAGGGGGGGGCAGATACGCAGTATTTT.

This clone is labeled medium-sized. The chain links TRBV24-1 to TRBJ2-7; D perhaps matches TRBD2 (5 bases). Germline V gene data show CDR1 as KGHDR and CDR2 as SFDVKD. V shed 10 bases and J shed 9 bases, with 21 bases lying between them. The CDR3 has 13 amino acids. The CDR3 reads CATPPGPGIVQYF. The CDR3 DNA sequence: TGTGCCACGCCCCCCGGACCGGGAATTGTGCAGTACTTC.

In its sample, this clone is medium-sized. The J gene is TRBJ1-5, the V gene TRBV15; D unclear. The germline CDR1 and CDR2 sequences are LNHNV and YYDKDF (reference sequence). The CDR3 runs to 16 residues. Trimming left V 1 base short and J 7 bases short, with 17 bases between. For the CDR3, the DNA is TGTGCCACCAGCAGAGGGGCGAATGGTGGCGGCCAGCCCCAGCATTTT. Its protein is CATSRGANGGGQPQHF.

This clone is labeled as medium-sized (0.01 to 0.1%). The V call is TRBV6-1, the J call TRBJ2-7; D possibly corresponds to TRBD2 (6 bases). Trimming shortened V by 7 bases and J by 2 bases, and 18 bases separated the two germline ends. CDR3 length equals 15 residues. Per the germline V gene, CDR1 is MNHNS and CDR2 is SASEGT. CDR3 in DNA: TGTGCCAGCAACCCCGTCGTCGGAGGGGCCTACGAGCAGTACTTC. Translation: CASNPVVGGAYEQYF.

In this sample, this clone turned up a few times. CDR3 DNA sequence: TGTGCCAGCAGTGACCAGGGCCTGGGGGGCTACACCTTC. Its translation: CASSDQGLGGYTF. J is TRBJ1-2 and V is TRBV2, with D possibly matching TRBD1 (5 bases). This CDR3 has 13 amino acids. The germline V gene encodes CDR1 SNHLY and CDR2 FYNNEI. V was clipped by 3 bases and J by 8 bases, with 13 bases between them.

This clone was recorded many times. The CDR3: CASIRTGGTEAFF. In DNA form, the CDR3 reads TGTGCCAGCATTCGAACAGGGGGCACTGAAGCTTTCTTT. This rearrangement joins TRBV12-3 or TRBV12-4 to TRBJ1-1; 8 bases are shared with TRBD1. This CDR3 is 13 amino acids long. After removal of 7 bases from V and 4 bases from J, the junction contained 5 bases not matched to a gene.

This clone came up many times. This sequence may be a read error, since a much larger clone differs from it by one base. V and J are TRBV11-2 and TRBJ1-1, with D hard to call. This CDR3 spans 14 amino acids. The V and J ends lost 3 bases and 4 bases respectively, with 12 bases between them. Germline loops: CDR1 SGHAT, CDR2 FQNNGV. Here the CDR3 DNA reads TGTGCCAGCAGCTTTAGCTCGGGGATCACTGAAGCTTTCTTT. Translation: CASSFSSGITEAFF.

By its share, this clone is medium-sized (0.01 to 0.1%). The chain combines TRBV28 with TRBJ2-7; D gene ambiguous. Trimming removed 1 base at V and 3 bases at J, with 10 bases between. Germline values: CDR1 MDHEN, CDR2 SYDVKM. The CDR3 contains 14 residues. Written as DNA, the CDR3 is TGTGCCAGCAGTTTATCGGATCCCGGCTACGAGCAGTACTTC. It specifies CASSLSDPGYEQYF.

This clone was observed many times. Lacking the conserved final phenylalanine or tryptophan, this CDR3 likely reflects a read error. CDR3 region: CSAWLALGGGEQYL. Written as DNA, the CDR3 is TGCAGTGCTTGGCTGGCCTTGGGTGGCGGCGAGCAGTACCTC. V usage is TRBV20-1 and J usage is TRBJ2-7, with D unclear. Per the germline V gene, CDR1 is DFQATT and CDR2 is SNEGSKA (reference sequence). The V end was cut by 5 bases, the J end by 6 bases, with 20 bases between. The CDR3 consists of 14 residues.

This clone occurred many times. V and J are TRBV7-2 and TRBJ1-4; D is unresolved. In germline, CDR1 is SGHTA, CDR2 FQGNSA. CDR3 length: 16 residues. Trimming cost V 4 bases and J 6 bases, with 18 bases left between them. The CDR3 sequence is CASSWLSGSNDEKLFF. The CDR3 DNA follows: TGTGCCAGCAGCTGGTTATCGGGCTCGAACGATGAAAAACTGTTTTTT.

Comments on this clone: This may be a read error: a much more frequent sequence differs by one nucleotide. The chain couples TRBV24-1 to TRBJ2-2; 8 bases map to TRBD1. This CDR3 region has 18 residues. The germline V gene has CDR1 KGHDR and CDR2 SFDVKD. CDR3 in DNA: TGTGCCGCCAGTGAAAGTGTGACAGGGGCGGGGAACACCGGGGAGCTGTTTTTT. Protein product: CAASESVTGAGNTGELFF.

This clone came up many times. This chain uses TRBV7-8 with TRBJ2-1, with 7 bases identical to TRBD2. Germline lookup yields CDR1 SGHVS and CDR2 FQNEAQ. The CDR3 length is 14 residues. The J segment lost 2 bases and the V segment lost 5 bases, leaving 3 bases of the junction unmatched. CDR3: CASSLGLAYNEQFF. The DNA of the CDR3 is TGTGCCAGCAGCCTAGGACTAGCCTACAATGAGCAGTTCTTC.

This clone was seen at least ten times. The chain has TRBV20-1 and TRBJ2-6, with a weak D call TRBD1 (5 bases). CDR1 and CDR2 from the germline V gene are DFQATT and SNEGSKA (reference sequence). The CDR3 length is 17 residues. V was clipped by 0 bases and J by 3 bases, with 15 bases between them. The CDR3 reads CSARDPRRGSGANVLTF. The DNA for the CDR3 is TGCAGTGCTAGAGACCCAAGAAGGGGTAGTGGGGCCAACGTCCTGACTTTC.

This clone was detected a few times. CDR3 sequence: CASRPPPGGRGEQYF. CDR3 nucleotide sequence: TGTGCCAGCAGGCCCCCCCCAGGGGGTCGTGGGGAGCAGTACTTC. The chain recombines TRBV6-2 or TRBV6-3 with TRBJ2-7; TRBD1 aligns across 7 bases. Germline CDR1 and CDR2: MNHEY and SVGEGT. With V trimmed by 6 bases and J by 7 bases, 15 bases remained unmatched. The CDR3 spans 15 residues.

The rearrangement links TRBV28 to TRBJ1-1; no definite D call. The CDR3 runs to 13 residues. Per germline, CDR1 MDHEN and CDR2 SYDVKM. The ends were cut back, 11 bases at V and 4 bases at J, with 17 bases in the middle. The CDR3 DNA is TGTGCCGGAAGATCCGGGGATGGCACTGAAGCTTTCTTT. The encoded protein is CAGRSGDGTEAFF.

This clone was seen a handful of times. This chain uses TRBV19 with TRBJ2-1, with a possible D match to TRBD1 (6 bases). Germline V gene lookup returns CDR1 LNHDA and CDR2 SQIVND (reference sequence). Trimming stripped 9 bases from V and 6 bases from J, with 18 bases between. The CDR3 runs 14 residues. In DNA form, the CDR3 reads TGTGCCAGCCGCCAAGATTGGACAGCCAATGAGCAGTTCTTC. Residues: CASRQDWTANEQFF.

This clone was seen at least ten times. The chain is built from TRBV20-1 and TRBJ2-7; perhaps TRBD1 as D (6 bases). This CDR3 has 13 amino acids. Trimming cost V 6 bases and J 2 bases, with 14 bases left between them. Germline CDR1 is DFQATT and CDR2 is SNEGSKA (reference sequence). The CDR3 DNA is TGCAGTGCATTCGACAGGAAAGCCTACGAGCAGTACTTC. Its protein product is CSAFDRKAYEQYF.

In this sample, this clone turned up many times. The rearrangement uses TRBV18 and TRBJ1-1; D is undetermined. Germline lookup yields CDR1 KGHSH and CDR2 LQKENI. CDR3 length: 14 amino acids. Trimming shortened V by 3 bases and J by 1 base, and 9 bases separated the two germline ends. CDR3 DNA: TGTGCCAGCTCACCCACGGGTGGGAACACTGAAGCTTTCTTT. Its translation is CASSPTGGNTEAFF. Combining the CDR3 with reference TRBV18 and TRBJ1-1 gives the whole variable domain NAGVMQNPRHLVRRRGQEARLRCSPMKGHSHVYWYRQLPEEGLKFMVYLQKENIIDESGMPKERFSAEFPKEGPSILRIQQVVRGDSAAYFCASSPTGGNTEAFFGQGTRLTVV.